This T cell receptor (beta chain) was documented in a study of blood T cell repertoires in COVID-19. CDR3 length: 12 residues. Germline trimming cut 7 bases from V and 7 bases from J; bases unmatched to any gene: 6. Germline-derived CDR1 and CDR2 are MNHEY and SVGAGI. Some clones are missing from TCRdb's copy, which holds only in-frame ones; the method was immunoSEQ multiplex PCR. The sample holds about 180,000 clones, 83% seen once. Sample: peripheral blood. This sequence originates from a human donor in a cohort sampled during active COVID-19. This chain joins TRBV6-5 and TRBJ1-1; 7 nucleotides align to TRBD1. The CDR3 bases are TGTGCCAGCAAGACAGGGTCTAATGAAGCTTTCTTT. Translated: CASKTGSNEAFF.